This TCR beta chain was identified during a study of blood T cell repertoires in COVID-19. Which cohort a participant joined came from the clinical history participants gave. Donors in Cohort 3 who had recovered were those with two negative PCRs, healthcare professional clearance, or resolution of their symptoms. In the original analysis: Scientists estimated how many nucleated cells there were by amplifying reference gene primers. Sequencing used immunoSEQ multiplex PCR; TCRdb keeps in-frame clones, though not all of them. V and J calls and clone size are copied from that table; D and trimming were computed from the DNA. This sample has around 380,000 clones, with about 89% found just once. After removal of 3 bases from V and 0 bases from J, the junction contained 8 bases not matched to a gene. CDR1 is SGHKS, CDR2 YYEKEE, per germline (reference sequence). CDR3 length: 16 residues.

This receptor was taken from a man aged 25-45 years who had recovered from COVID-19. What was sequenced was PBMCs or T cells enriched from blood (not recorded which). This chain uses TRBV5-5 with TRBJ1-2; the match to TRBD1 covers 7 bases. CDR3 DNA: TGTGCCAGCAGCTCCGTGGGACAGCTGTCTAACTATGGCTACACCTTC. Its translation: CASSSVGQLSNYGYTF.